What follows describes a single T cell receptor beta chain. This sample is part of a study of technical replicates of blood from a few donors. The V end lost 3 bases, the J end lost 4 bases, and 15 bases lay between the germline ends. From germline, CDR1 is GTSNPN and CDR2 SVGIG (reference sequence). The CDR3 length is 14 residues. The protocol was immunoSEQ multiplex PCR, while the TCRdb copy is restricted to in-frame clones and leaves out a portion. The data contain about 53,000 clones, around 83% of them seen just once; the ten biggest clones take up roughly 5.8%. This sequence joins TRBV30 and TRBJ1-2, with unresolved D. This receptor was taken from a human donor in good health. Some clones in this sample may be carry-over from other donors' samples. Sequenced sample: PBMCs. The CDR3 DNA sequence: TGTGCCTGGAGCCCCGACCAGGTGGGCTATGGCTACACCTTC. It codes for CAWSPDQVGYGYTF.